Following are 16 T cell receptor beta chains from one sample sequenced in a study of T-cell reconstitution after alpha-beta-depleted transplantation in children. Library preparation (for TCRbeta) was performed with unique molecular identifiers. TCRdb processed the PCR reads anew with MiXCR; each CDR3 protein has one entry. The sample holds 450,000 to 600,000 distinct CDR3 sequences, 32% seen once. Material: PBMCs from the stem cell graft donor, obtained from the stem cell graft. Receptor source: a human donor who donated a stem cell graft to a child with aplastic anemia.

The J gene is TRBJ2-3, the V gene TRBV15; 7 nucleotides match TRBD1. From germline, CDR1 is LNHNV and CDR2 YYDKDF (reference sequence). This CDR3 region has 17 residues. J gave up 2 bases and V 0 bases, and 8 bases lay outside the gene matches. Here the CDR3 DNA reads TGTGCCACCAGCAGAGAGCGTGGGACAGAGATCACAGATACGCAGTATTTT. It specifies CATSRERGTEITDTQYF.

This sequence joins TRBV6-2 or TRBV6-3 and TRBJ2-1; D remains unclear. V was shortened by 5 bases and J by 10 bases, with 12 bases between the two germline ends. Per germline, CDR1 MNHEY and CDR2 SVGEGT. The CDR3 spans 12 residues. CDR3 in DNA: TGTGCCAGCAGTCAAAGCGTGCGCGAGCAGTTCTTC. Protein sequence: CASSQSVREQFF.

The chain has TRBV13 and TRBJ2-1; 7 positions match TRBD2. V lost 5 bases to trimming and J lost 0 bases; unmatched junction nucleotides: 7. Germline V lookup: CDR1 PRHDT, CDR2 FYEKMQ (reference sequence). The CDR3 has 16 amino acids. The chain's CDR3 is CASSPRGGSSYNEQFF. DNA of the CDR3: TGTGCCAGCAGCCCCCGGGGCGGGAGCTCCTACAATGAGCAGTTCTTC.

Here the CDR3 reads CASSLGFYEQYV. The CDR3 DNA is TGTGCCAGCAGTTTAGGTTTCTACGAGCAGTACGTC. The chain joins TRBV12-3 or TRBV12-4 to TRBJ2-7; D is uncertain. With 1 base removed from V and 3 bases from J, the gap between germline ends came to 4 bases. The CDR3 loop spans 12 amino acids.

This clonotype was counted a few times. V and J are TRBV7-9 and TRBJ1-4; maybe TRBD1 (5 bases). V lost 2 bases to trimming and J lost 8 bases, with 15 bases between them. Germline loops: CDR1 SEHNR, CDR2 FQNEAQ (reference sequence). The CDR3 runs to 15 residues. CDR3 nucleotide sequence: TGTGCCAGCAGCTTATCGACCAGCAAGGGGGAAAAACTGTTTTTT. This translates into CASSLSTSKGEKLFF.

The genes are TRBV7-9 and TRBJ2-1; TRBD2 matches 12 bases. J gave up 7 bases and V 4 bases, and 8 bases lay outside the gene matches. From germline, CDR1 is SEHNR and CDR2 FQNEAQ (reference sequence). CDR3 size: 16 residues. CDR3 protein: CASSSPDGTSGNEQFF. The DNA of the CDR3 is TGTGCCAGCAGCTCACCCGATGGGACTAGCGGGAATGAGCAGTTCTTC.

DNA of the CDR3: TGTGCCAGCAGGGGGACTAGCCCTTACAATGAGCAGTTCTTC. The encoded protein is CASRGTSPYNEQFF. The chain carries TRBV12-3 or TRBV12-4 and TRBJ2-1; 9 bases match TRBD2. V was clipped by 6 bases and J by 4 bases; unmatched bases: 4. This CDR3 region has 14 residues.

This sequence joins TRBV5-6 and TRBJ2-2, with D uncertain. Germline CDR1 reads SGHDT; CDR2 reads YYEEEE. CDR3 length: 12 amino acids. V was cut by 4 bases and J by 6 bases, with 7 bases left in between. The CDR3, as DNA: TGTGCCAGCAGCCCCGTGGCCGGGGAGCTGTTTTTT. Its translation is CASSPVAGELFF.

This clonotype has more than one count but fewer than ten. The chain is built from TRBV5-6 and TRBJ2-1; 12 bases map to TRBD2. J lost 5 bases, V lost 4 bases, and 4 bases had no gene match. Germline-derived CDR1 and CDR2 are SGHDT and YYEEEE. This CDR3 has 15 residues. The DNA of the CDR3 is TGTGCCAGCAGCCTAGCGGGAGGGCCCCACAATGAGCAGTTCTTC. Translating gives CASSLAGGPHNEQFF.

This chain uses TRBV19 with TRBJ1-1; weak D call: TRBD1 (6 bases). CDR1 is LNHDA, CDR2 SQIVND, per germline (reference sequence). The V end lost 3 bases, the J end lost 11 bases, and 16 bases lay between the germline ends. The CDR3 contains 13 residues. CDR3 nucleotide sequence: TGTGCCAGTAGTATCCCGACAGGCCTACCGGCTTTCTTT. Its translation: CASSIPTGLPAFF.

This chain uses TRBV12-3 or TRBV12-4 with TRBJ2-7; D unclear. The CDR3 extends over 14 amino acids. Trimming shortened V by 3 bases and J by 1 base, and 10 bases separated the two germline ends. The CDR3 region has the DNA TGTGCCAGCAGTTTCCCCGGACCGTCCTACGAGCAGTACTTC. Protein sequence: CASSFPGPSYEQYF.

This chain connects TRBV7-9 to TRBJ2-1; 8 positions match TRBD1. The germline V gene has CDR1 SEHNR and CDR2 FQNEAQ (reference sequence). The length of the CDR3 is 15 residues. V lost 5 bases to trimming and J lost 5 bases; unmatched junction nucleotides: 8. The CDR3 bases are TGTGCCAGCAGCGCCCGACAGGGGATACACAATGAGCAGTTCTTC. Translation gives CASSARQGIHNEQFF.

The J gene is TRBJ2-1, the V gene TRBV12-3 or TRBV12-4, with D unclear. The CDR3 totals 12 residues. With 6 bases removed from V and 5 bases from J, the gap between germline ends came to 8 bases. CDR3 residues: CASSEVDNEQFF. The CDR3 nucleotides read TGTGCCAGCAGCGAGGTCGACAATGAGCAGTTCTTC.

The gene calls are TRBV30 and TRBJ1-1, with D possibly TRBD1 on 5 matching bases. Per germline, CDR1 GTSNPN and CDR2 SVGIG (reference sequence). Between the trimmed V and J ends, which lost 1 base and 4 bases, there was a span of 13 bases. The CDR3 loop spans 14 amino acids. CDR3 coding DNA: TGTGCCTGGAGTGCCATGATGGGGGGCACTGAAGCTTTCTTT. Its protein is CAWSAMMGGTEAFF.

The chain uses TRBV7-9 and TRBJ2-1; maybe TRBD2 (5 bases). Between the trimmed V and J ends, which lost 8 bases and 9 bases, there was a span of 20 bases. Germline V CDR1 and CDR2: SEHNR, FQNEAQ (reference sequence). The CDR3 is 14 amino acids. CDR3 DNA: TGTGCCAGCTTAGGGAGAGGGCTCTCGAGTGAGCAGTTCTTC. The encoded protein is CASLGRGLSSEQFF.

This clonotype was found a few times. This rearrangement joins TRBV7-2 to TRBJ1-2; 8 bases align to TRBD1. V lost 5 bases to trimming and J lost 12 bases; unmatched junction nucleotides: 14. The germline CDR1 and CDR2 sequences are SGHTA and FQGNSA. CDR3 size: 14 residues. In DNA, the CDR3 is TGTGCCAGCAGCCCTCGCCGGACAGGGTCTGTCGACACCTTC. This sequence encodes CASSPRRTGSVDTF. Looking up the rest from reference TRBV7-2 and TRBJ1-2 gives the full variable domain: GAGVSQSPSNKVTEKGKDVELRCDPISGHTALYWYRQSLGQGLEFLIYFQGNSAPDKSGLPSDRFSAERTGGSVSTLTIQRTQQEDSAVYLCASSPRRTGSVDTFGSGTRLTVV.